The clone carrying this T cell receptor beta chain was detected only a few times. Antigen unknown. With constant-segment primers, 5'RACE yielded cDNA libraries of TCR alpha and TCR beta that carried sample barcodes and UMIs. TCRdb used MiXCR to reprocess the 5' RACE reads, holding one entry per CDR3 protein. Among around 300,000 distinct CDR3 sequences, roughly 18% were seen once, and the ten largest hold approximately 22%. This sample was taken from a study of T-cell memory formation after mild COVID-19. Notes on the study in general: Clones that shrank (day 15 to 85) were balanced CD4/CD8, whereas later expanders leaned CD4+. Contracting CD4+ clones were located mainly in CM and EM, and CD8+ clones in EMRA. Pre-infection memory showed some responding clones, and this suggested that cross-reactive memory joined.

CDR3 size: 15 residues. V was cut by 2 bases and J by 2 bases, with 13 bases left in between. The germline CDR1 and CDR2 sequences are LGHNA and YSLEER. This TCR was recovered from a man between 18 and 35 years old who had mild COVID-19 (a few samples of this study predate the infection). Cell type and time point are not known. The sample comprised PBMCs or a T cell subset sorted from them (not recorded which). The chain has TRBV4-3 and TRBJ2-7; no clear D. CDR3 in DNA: TGCGCCAGCAGCCAAACAACGGCTCCAACCTACGAGCAGTACTTC. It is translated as CASSQTTAPTYEQYF.